The 18 T cell receptor beta chains reported below all come from one sample, sequenced in a study of blood T cell repertoires in COVID-19. The method was immunoSEQ multiplex PCR; TCRdb's version includes in-frame clones alone and lacks a portion of them. The table lists 100,000 to 150,000 clones, around three quarters of them singletons. Sequences were obtained from peripheral blood. These receptors originate from a middle-aged man with active or convalescent COVID-19.

The J gene is TRBJ1-1, the V gene TRBV28, with D unclear. The CDR3 sequence is 14 residues long. V dropped 11 bases and J dropped 0 bases, with 16 bases sitting between them. CDR1 is MDHEN and CDR2 is SYDVKM in the germline V gene. The CDR3 spells CAVQRITVNTEAFF. In nucleotides, the CDR3 is TGTGCCGTCCAACGAATTACGGTGAACACTGAAGCTTTCTTT.

In regard to this clone: The junction does not match germline at one end; this may be a read error. This chain links TRBV9 with TRBJ2-3, with a weak D call TRBD2 (7 bases). From germline, CDR1 is SGDLS and CDR2 YYNGEE. This CDR3 comprises 15 residues. The CDR3 bases are TGTGCCTGCAGCCGGTGGGGGGGGGCCGAAGATACGCAGTATTTT. It is translated as CACSRWGGAEDTQYF.

The J gene is TRBJ1-5, the V gene TRBV30; D uncertain. V was pared by 0 bases and J by 5 bases, with 8 bases between. This CDR3 has 13 residues. In germline, CDR1 is GTSNPN, CDR2 SVGIG (reference sequence). CDR3 loop: CAWSVRRDQPQHF. CDR3 bases: TGTGCCTGGAGTGTACGGAGAGATCAGCCCCAGCATTTT.

This sequence joins TRBV24-1 and TRBJ2-1; 7 nucleotides match TRBD2. The CDR3 has 13 amino acids. The J segment lost 9 bases and the V segment lost 9 bases, leaving 10 bases of the junction unmatched. Germline values: CDR1 KGHDR, CDR2 SFDVKD. CDR3 sequence reads: CATRGGSKGEQFF. The CDR3 region has the DNA TGTGCCACCCGGGGCGGGAGCAAGGGTGAGCAGTTCTTC.

The chain uses TRBV5-1 and TRBJ1-1; possibly TRBD1 for D (5 bases). CDR3 length: 13 amino acids. The germline V and J ends were trimmed by 3 bases and 5 bases, with 11 bases remaining between them. Germline CDR1 and CDR2: SGHRS and YFSETQ. The chain's CDR3 is CASSSAGRTEAFF. CDR3 coding DNA: TGCGCCAGCAGCTCCGCAGGGAGGACTGAAGCTTTCTTT. The complete variable domain, with remaining parts taken from reference TRBV5-1 and TRBJ1-1, reads KAGVTQTPRYLIKTRGQQVTLSCSPISGHRSVSWYQQTPGQGLQFLFEYFSETQRNKGNFPGRFSGRQFSNSRSEMNVSTLELGDSALYLCASSSAGRTEAFFGQGTRLTVV.

With respect to this clone: Different DNA sequences within this sample yield the same CDR3. This CDR3 is CASSLAGGGYTF. CDR3 sequence (DNA): TGTGCCAGCAGTTTAGCAGGGGGTGGTTACACCTTC. The chain recombines TRBV12-3 or TRBV12-4 with TRBJ1-2; TRBD1 might be the D (6 bases). The CDR3 has 12 amino acids. The V gene lost 0 bases and the J gene lost 11 bases, with 10 bases spanning the gap.

This chain connects TRBV2 to TRBJ2-7; 8 positions match TRBD2. The CDR3 is 12 amino acids. J was trimmed by 6 bases and V by 9 bases; bases with no gene match: 7. Germline CDR1 and CDR2: SNHLY and FYNNEI. The CDR3 is CASSSGNGEQYF. The CDR3 DNA reads TGTGCCAGTAGTAGCGGGAATGGCGAGCAGTACTTC.

The chain recombines TRBV2 with TRBJ2-2; D possibly corresponds to TRBD1 (5 bases). Germline V CDR1 and CDR2: SNHLY, FYNNEI. V was clipped by 10 bases and J by 4 bases, with 16 bases between them. CDR3 length equals 14 residues. This CDR3 is CATADSPSTGELFF. CDR3 DNA: TGTGCCACCGCCGACAGTCCTTCCACCGGGGAGCTGTTTTTT.

The rearrangement links TRBV3-1 (or the pseudogene TRBV3-2) to TRBJ1-6; D may be TRBD1 (5 bases). Germline lookup yields CDR1 LGHDT and CDR2 YNNKEL (reference sequence). V gave up 0 bases and J gave up 9 bases, with 12 bases separating them. The CDR3 covers 15 residues. CDR3 region: CASSQEVRAASPLHF. The CDR3 bases are TGTGCCAGCAGCCAAGAAGTCAGGGCAGCTTCACCCCTCCACTTT.

The genes are TRBV10-3 and TRBJ1-1, with 7 bases that match TRBD1. The CDR3 has 14 amino acids. The germline V gene encodes CDR1 ENHRY and CDR2 SYGVKD. V lost 6 bases to trimming and J lost 1 base; unmatched junction nucleotides: 5. The CDR3 is CAIRVQGTNTEAFF. The CDR3 nucleotides are TGTGCCATCAGAGTACAGGGGACGAACACTGAAGCTTTCTTT.

The chain is built from TRBV3-1 (or the pseudogene TRBV3-2) and TRBJ1-2; perhaps TRBD1 as D (6 bases). Between the trimmed V and J ends, which lost 0 bases and 1 base, there was a span of 9 bases. In germline, CDR1 is LGHDT, CDR2 YNNKEL (reference sequence). This CDR3 spans 15 amino acids. Written as DNA, the CDR3 is TGTGCCAGCAGCCAAGATCCGGACAGTAACTATGGCTACACCTTC. Its translation: CASSQDPDSNYGYTF.

The chain recombines TRBV19 with TRBJ2-3, with 8 bases matching TRBD2. Germline CDR1 reads LNHDA; CDR2 reads SQIVND (reference sequence). J was trimmed by 1 base and V by 6 bases; bases with no gene match: 3. This CDR3 spans 14 amino acids. This CDR3 is CASRSGGRTDTQYF. The CDR3 nucleotides are TGTGCCAGTAGGTCGGGGGGGCGCACAGATACGCAGTATTTT.

The CDR3 loop is CASSSGTANEKLFF. CDR3 in DNA: TGTGCCAGCAGCTCCGGGACAGCTAATGAAAAACTGTTTTTT. The rearrangement links TRBV5-6 to TRBJ1-4; 7 bases match TRBD1. The CDR3 extends over 14 amino acids. Germline V CDR1 and CDR2: SGHDT, YYEEEE. After removal of 3 bases from V and 3 bases from J, the junction contained 2 bases not matched to a gene.

This chain links TRBV10-2 with TRBJ2-7; TRBD1 aligns across 9 bases. In germline, CDR1 is WSHSY, CDR2 SAAADI. The CDR3 runs 15 residues. The J segment lost 3 bases and the V segment lost 2 bases, leaving 5 bases of the junction unmatched. The CDR3 DNA follows: TGCGCCAGCAGTGAGGGGGGACAGGGTTTCTACGAGCAGTACTTC. It yields the protein CASSEGGQGFYEQYF.

This clone came up once. This same CDR3 is encoded by further DNA sequences in the sample. This chain connects TRBV12-3 or TRBV12-4 to TRBJ1-2; no firm D call. The germline V and J ends were trimmed by 6 bases and 8 bases, with 13 bases remaining between them. The CDR3 length is 12 residues. CDR3 amino acids: CASRRGGGGYTF. CDR3 coding DNA: TGTGCCAGCAGGCGCGGCGGTGGGGGCTACACCTTC.

J is TRBJ2-2 and V is TRBV7-6; TRBD1 might be the D (6 bases). This CDR3 contains 15 residues. V lost 1 base to trimming and J lost 4 bases, with 10 bases between them. CDR1 is SGHVS and CDR2 is FNYEAQ in the germline V gene. The CDR3 nucleotides read TGTGCCAGCAGCTTAGAGGGGGTGGCCACCGGGGAGCTGTTTTTT. Translating gives CASSLEGVATGELFF.

The rearrangement joins TRBV7-2 to TRBJ1-5; tentatively, D is TRBD1 (5 bases). Germline V lookup: CDR1 SGHTA, CDR2 FQGNSA. The CDR3 contains 14 residues. Trimming pared 1 base from V and 3 bases from J, leaving 7 bases between. The CDR3 DNA follows: TGTGCCAGCAGCTTAGGCGGGACCAATCAGCCCCAGCATTTT. Translating it yields CASSLGGTNQPQHF.

V usage is TRBV4-2 and J usage is TRBJ2-5; D may be TRBD2 (5 bases). Trimming removed 1 base at V and 5 bases at J, with 11 bases between. Germline V gene lookup returns CDR1 LGHNA and CDR2 YNFKEQ. This CDR3 region has 14 residues. The CDR3 region is CASSQAGNVETQYF. The CDR3 DNA reads TGTGCCAGCAGCCAAGCCGGGAATGTGGAGACCCAGTACTTC.